This T cell receptor beta chain was identified in a study of regulatory T cells in long-lasting Graves disease. The TCR beta library used iRepertoire HTBI primers with Arm-PCR amplification of CDR3. MiXCR, applied by TCRdb to the multiplex PCR reads, yields one record per CDR3 protein. The sample carries hundreds of thousands of distinct CDR3 sequences, approximately 15% recorded once. Germline V gene data show CDR1 as MNHEY and CDR2 as SMNVEV (reference sequence). This CDR3 has 18 amino acids. V lost 4 bases and J lost 5, with 26 bases in between. Indicated time point: newly diagnosed GD, antithyroid drugs for less than 3 months. Making the TCR library involved RNA that had been extracted from PBMCs. This clonotype was seen repeatedly, ten times or more. The data also belong to a second study, concerning T cells in Graves' hyperthyroidism and ophthalmopathy. This second report adds: Stable disease denoted Graves' hyperthyroidism without ophthalmopathy progression within 18 months.

The sequence derives from a woman between 35 and 50 years old with Graves disease. The input for sequencing was peripheral blood mononuclear cells (PBMCs), taken at new diagnosis, from a patient treated with antithyroid drugs. The chain uses TRBV27 and TRBJ1-2; possible D gene TRBD1, 6 bases. As DNA, the CDR3 is TGTGCCAGCAGTTCCTCATCTCCTATCCGACAGGTCGCTTATGGCTACACCTTC. Its translation is CASSSSSPIRQVAYGYTF.